Presented here are 5 T cell receptor beta chains from one specimen sequenced in a study of early T cells in non-severe SARS-CoV-2 infection. TCRdb fed the 5' RACE reads into MiXCR, producing one record per CDR3 protein. The sample has approximately 90,000 distinct CDR3 sequences; 16% are singletons. The sample consisted of whole blood, taken at baseline. The receptors here all came from an adult who was a healthcare worker with PCR-confirmed SARS-CoV-2 infection or an uninfected control (not recorded which).

This clonotype was seen a few times. The V and J genes are TRBV28 and TRBJ2-3; possible D gene TRBD1, 8 bases. Trimming cost V 6 bases and J 6 bases, with 19 bases left between them. From germline, CDR1 is MDHEN and CDR2 SYDVKM. This CDR3 contains 15 residues. CDR3 sequence reads: CASSLNRGRGDTQYF. In DNA, the CDR3 is TGTGCCAGCAGCCTCAACAGGGGGAGGGGGGATACGCAGTATTTT.

A note on this clonotype: This CDR3 is missing its conserved last phenylalanine or tryptophan, likely due to a read error. The chain joins TRBV6-1 to TRBJ2-5; D possibly matches TRBD1 or TRBD2 (5 bases each). V was pared by 0 bases and J by 7 bases, with 21 bases between. CDR1 is MNHNS, CDR2 SASEGT, per germline. The CDR3 contains 17 residues. The CDR3 spells CASSEALQGTSKGTQYL. The CDR3 coding sequence is TGTGCCAGCAGTGAAGCGCTTCAAGGGACCTCAAAGGGGACCCAGTACTTG.

V and J are TRBV4-3 and TRBJ1-2; D is perhaps TRBD1 (6 bases). V was cut by 2 bases and J by 8 bases, with 24 bases left in between. Germline lookup yields CDR1 LGHNA and CDR2 YSLEER. The CDR3 totals 17 residues. The CDR3 sequence is CASSQNFRGRSSLGYTF. CDR3 nucleotide sequence: TGCGCCAGCAGCCAAAACTTCAGGGGTAGATCTTCCTTGGGCTACACCTTC.

This clonotype was seen a few times. This sequence joins TRBV29-1 and TRBJ1-3; TRBD1 aligns across 7 bases. This CDR3 is 18 amino acids long. The V and J ends lost 6 bases and 0 bases, in that order; junction bases with no gene match: 17. Looked up from germline, CDR1 is SQVTM and CDR2 is ANQGSEA. This CDR3 reads CSVAARTGSTSSGNTIYF. CDR3 nucleotide sequence: TGCAGCGTCGCCGCGCGGACAGGCTCTACCAGCTCTGGAAACACCATATATTTT.

A few counts support this clonotype. V and J are TRBV7-2 and TRBJ1-1; D is unresolved. The CDR3 is 14 residues long. Trimming took off 1 base at V and 0 bases at J, with 6 bases between the two ends. Germline V gene lookup returns CDR1 SGHTA and CDR2 FQGNSA. The CDR3 reads CASSLGGLNTEAFF. The CDR3 bases are TGTGCCAGCAGCTTAGGGGGTCTGAACACTGAAGCTTTCTTT.